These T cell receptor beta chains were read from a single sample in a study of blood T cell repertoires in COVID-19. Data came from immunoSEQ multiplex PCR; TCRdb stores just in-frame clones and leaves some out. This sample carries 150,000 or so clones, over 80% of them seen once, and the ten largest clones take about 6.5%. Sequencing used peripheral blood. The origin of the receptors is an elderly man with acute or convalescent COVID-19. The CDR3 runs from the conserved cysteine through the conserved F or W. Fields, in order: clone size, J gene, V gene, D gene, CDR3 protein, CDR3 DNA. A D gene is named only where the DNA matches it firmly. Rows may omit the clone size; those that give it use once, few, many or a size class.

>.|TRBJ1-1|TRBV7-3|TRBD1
CASSATGGKNTEAFF
TGTGCCAGCAGCGCCACAGGGGGGAAGAATACTGAAGCTTTCTTT
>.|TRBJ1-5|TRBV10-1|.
CASKTPPYSNQPQHF
TGCGCCAGCAAGACACCGCCTTATAGCAATCAGCCCCAGCATTTT
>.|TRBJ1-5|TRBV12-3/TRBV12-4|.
CASSTRQDQPQHF
TGTGCCAGCAGCACCCGACAGGATCAGCCCCAGCATTTT
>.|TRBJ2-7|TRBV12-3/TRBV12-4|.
CASSNRAYEQYF
TGTGCCAGCAGTAACAGGGCCTACGAGCAGTACTTC
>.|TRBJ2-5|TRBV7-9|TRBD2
CASSWGLAGGTQETQYF
TGTGCCAGCAGCTGGGGACTAGCGGGGGGTACCCAAGAGACCCAGTACTTC
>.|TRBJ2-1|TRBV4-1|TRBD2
CASSQNVLAGVNEQFF
TGCGCCAGCAGCCAAAATGTACTAGCGGGAGTCAATGAGCAGTTCTTC
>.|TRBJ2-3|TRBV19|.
CASKRGQYTDTQYF
TGTGCCAGTAAACGGGGTCAATACACAGATACGCAGTATTTT
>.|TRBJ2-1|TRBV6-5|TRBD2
CAGGTSGMYNEQFF
TGTGCTGGAGGGACTAGCGGGATGTACAATGAGCAGTTCTTC
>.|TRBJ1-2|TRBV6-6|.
CASSRGYGYTF
TGTGCCAGCAGTAGGGGCTATGGCTACACCTTC
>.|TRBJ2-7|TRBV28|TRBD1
CASMNDPGQTFYEQYF
TGTGCCAGCATGAACGATCCGGGACAGACGTTCTACGAGCAGTACTTC
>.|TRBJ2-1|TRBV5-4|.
CASSSNRAVQFF
TGTGCCAGCAGCTCGAACAGGGCTGTGCAGTTCTTC
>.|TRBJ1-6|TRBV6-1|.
CASSETSAAGSPLHF
TGTGCCAGCAGTGAAACTTCGGCTGCGGGATCACCCCTCCACTTT
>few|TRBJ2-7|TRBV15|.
CATSRHLYEQYF
TGTGCCACCAGCAGACACTTATACGAGCAGTACTTC
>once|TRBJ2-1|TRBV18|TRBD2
CASSPPSSGRGNEQFF
TGTGCCAGCTCACCACCGTCTAGCGGGAGGGGCAATGAGCAGTTCTTC
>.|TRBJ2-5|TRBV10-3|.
CAISESQRRGGDQETQYF
TGTGCCATCAGTGAGTCCCAGCGGCGGGGCGGGGATCAAGAGACCCAGTACTTC
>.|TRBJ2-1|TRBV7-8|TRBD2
CASSLELAGGNEQFF
TGTGCCAGCAGCTTAGAACTAGCGGGTGGTAATGAGCAGTTCTTC
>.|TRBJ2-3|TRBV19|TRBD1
CASTDRAVGDTQYF
TGTGCCAGCACGGACAGGGCGGTGGGGGATACGCAGTATTTT
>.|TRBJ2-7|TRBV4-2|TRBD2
CASSQDSTSDYYEQYF
TGTGCCAGCAGCCAAGATAGTACTAGCGATTACTACGAGCAGTACTTC
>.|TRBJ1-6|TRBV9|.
CASSPADSPLHF
TGTGCCAGCAGCCCTGCGGATTCACCCCTCCACTTT
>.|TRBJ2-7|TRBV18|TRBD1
CASSPIPGQGTEQYF
TGTGCCAGCTCACCCATACCGGGACAGGGGACCGAGCAGTACTTC
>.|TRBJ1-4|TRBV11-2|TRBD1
CASSPTTGGVREKLFF
TGTGCCAGCAGTCCAACCACAGGGGGCGTTCGTGAAAAACTGTTTTTT
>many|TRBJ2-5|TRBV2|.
CAPTTAAETQYF
TGTGCCCCGACTACTGCGGCAGAGACCCAGTACTTC
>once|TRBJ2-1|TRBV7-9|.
CASSAASPRGNEQFF
TGTGCCAGCAGCGCTGCTAGTCCTCGGGGCAATGAGCAGTTCTTC
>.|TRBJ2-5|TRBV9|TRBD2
CASSNTGLTQETQYF
TGTGCCAGCAGCAACACGGGACTAACCCAAGAGACCCAGTACTTC
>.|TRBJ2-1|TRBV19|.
CASLYRESNEQFF
TGTGCCAGTCTCTACCGGGAATCCAATGAGCAGTTCTTC
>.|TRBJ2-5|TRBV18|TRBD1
CASSPLGTGWEETQYF
TGTGCCAGCTCACCACTTGGGACAGGGTGGGAAGAGACCCAGTACTTC
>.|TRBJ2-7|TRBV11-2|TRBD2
CASSLQPGLETSYEQYF
TGTGCCAGCAGCCTGCAGCCGGGACTAGAGACCTCCTACGAGCAGTACTTC
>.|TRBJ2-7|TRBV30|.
CAWNQASYEQYF
TGTGCCTGGAACCAGGCATCCTACGAGCAGTACTTC
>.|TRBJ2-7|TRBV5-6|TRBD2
CASSLVGLAGDYEQYF
TGTGCCAGCAGCTTGGTAGGACTAGCGGGAGATTACGAGCAGTACTTC
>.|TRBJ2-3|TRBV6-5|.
CASSPTASGTQYF
TGTGCCAGCAGCCCCACAGCCTCCGGTACGCAGTATTTT
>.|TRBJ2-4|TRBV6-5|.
CASSYSRSKNIQYF
TGTGCCAGCAGTTACTCTCGTAGCAAAAACATTCAGTACTTC
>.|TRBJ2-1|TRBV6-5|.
CASSLRRGEQFF
TGTGCCAGCAGCCTAAGGAGGGGTGAGCAGTTCTTC
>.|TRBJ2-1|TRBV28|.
CASRWGRGSYNEQFF
TGTGCCAGCAGGTGGGGTAGGGGCTCCTACAATGAGCAGTTCTTC
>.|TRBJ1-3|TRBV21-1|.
CASSKAAGGGNTIYF
TGTGCCAGCAGCAAAGCCGCGGGGGGTGGAAACACCATATATTTT
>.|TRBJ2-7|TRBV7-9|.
CASSFSAELEQYF
TGTGCCAGCAGCTTTTCGGCGGAACTCGAGCAGTACTTC